This TCR beta chain was sequenced for a study of beta chain features in type 1 diabetes. The CDR3 has 17 residues. CDR1 and CDR2 from the germline V gene are SGHTA and FQGNSA. V trimming: 2 bases; J trimming: 2 bases; junction bases outside the gene matches: 7. Investigators reverse transcribed all isolated RNA, so they sequenced expressed TCRB transcripts. The table came from immunoSEQ multiplex PCR; TCRdb's copy has only in-frame clones and leaves some out. The repertoire holds 38,000 or so clones, 55% to 70% seen once, with approximately 2% in the top ten. The sequenced sample was Tregs from blood. This clonotype was obtained from a woman between 25 and 40 years old in good health. V and J are TRBV7-2 and TRBJ2-7; 12 bases agree with TRBD1. The CDR3 DNA is TGTGCCAGCAGCTTAACCGGGACAGGGGGCCTCACCTACGAGCAGTACTTC. Its protein product is CASSLTGTGGLTYEQYF.